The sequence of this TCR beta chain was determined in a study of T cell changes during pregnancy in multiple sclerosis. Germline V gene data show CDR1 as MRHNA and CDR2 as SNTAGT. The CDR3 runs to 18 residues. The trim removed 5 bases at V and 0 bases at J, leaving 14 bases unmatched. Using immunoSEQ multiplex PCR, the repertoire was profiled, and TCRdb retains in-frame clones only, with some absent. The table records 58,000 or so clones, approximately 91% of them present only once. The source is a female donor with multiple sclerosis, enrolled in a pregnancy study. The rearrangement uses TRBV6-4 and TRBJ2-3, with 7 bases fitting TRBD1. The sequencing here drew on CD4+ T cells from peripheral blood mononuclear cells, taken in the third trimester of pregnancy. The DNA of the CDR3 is TGTGCCAGCAGTAGGACAGGACGATTTCCCCTAAGCACAGATACGCAGTATTTT. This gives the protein CASSRTGRFPLSTDTQYF.